This TCR beta chain was found in a study of T cell responses to AZD1222 COVID-19 vaccine. Here immunoSEQ multiplex PCR was the method, and the copy in TCRdb shows in-frame clones only, minus some. The sample has 110,000 to 150,000 clones; 70% to 90% are singletons. The J segment lost 6 bases and the V segment lost 5 bases, leaving 10 bases of the junction unmatched. The CDR3 is 15 residues long. The germline CDR1 and CDR2 sequences are MDHEN and SYDVKM. This chain joins TRBV28 and TRBJ1-3; TRBD1 aligns across 7 bases. This sequence was found in an adult in good health. The material sequenced was peripheral blood, taken on day 0 of AZD1222 vaccination. The chain's CDR3 is CASSPSPGQINTIYF. CDR3 coding DNA: TGTGCCAGCAGTCCCTCGCCGGGACAGATAAACACCATATATTTT. Looking up the rest from reference TRBV28 and TRBJ1-3 gives the full variable domain: DVKVTQSSRYLVKRTGEKVFLECVQDMDHENMFWYRQDPGLGLRLIYFSYDVKMKEKGDIPEGYSVSREKKERFSLILESASTNQTSMYLCASSPSPGQINTIYFGEGSWLTVV.